Below, 5 T cell receptor beta chains from the same sample are listed, as sequenced in a study of T-cell memory formation after mild COVID-19. Using its own MiXCR run on the 5' RACE reads, TCRdb lists one record per CDR3 protein. Among 470,000 or so distinct CDR3 sequences, roughly 25% were seen once, and the ten largest hold under 15%. Sequencing used PBMCs or a T cell subset sorted from them (not recorded which). The source of these receptors is an adult woman who had mild COVID-19 (a few samples of this study predate the infection). Cell type and time point are not known.

V and J are TRBV20-1 and TRBJ2-7; TRBD2 matches at 11 bases. The J segment lost 4 bases and the V segment lost 6 bases, leaving 8 bases of the junction unmatched. Germline assignment: CDR1 DFQATT and CDR2 SNEGSKA (reference sequence). CDR3 size: 14 residues. CDR3 nucleotide sequence: TGCAGTGCCTTTGGGACTAGCGGAGATTACGAGCAGTACTTC. It codes for CSAFGTSGDYEQYF.

The table lists this clonotype with a few counts. The rearrangement joins TRBV27 to TRBJ2-3; perhaps TRBD1 as D (6 bases). V was pared by 3 bases and J by 0 bases, with 13 bases between. The germline V gene encodes CDR1 MNHEY and CDR2 SMNVEV (reference sequence). This CDR3 is 16 amino acids long. CDR3 DNA sequence: TGTGCCAGCAGTTTGATGACAGGAATCAGCACAGATACGCAGTATTTT. Protein: CASSLMTGISTDTQYF.

The chain employs TRBV7-2 and TRBJ1-2; no reliable D call. V lost 2 bases, J lost 7 bases, and 14 bases lay in between. This CDR3 has 14 residues. Germline V gives CDR1 SGHTA, CDR2 FQGNSA. This CDR3 reads CASSLNRAWGGYTF. CDR3 nucleotide sequence: TGTGCCAGCAGCTTAAACCGGGCCTGGGGTGGCTACACCTTC.

CDR3 sequence (DNA): TGTGCCAGCAGGGGGGGTACAGGGGGCTCAACCGGGGAGCTGTTTTTT. This codes for CASRGGTGGSTGELFF. The gene calls are TRBV6-6 and TRBJ2-2; 9 bases match TRBD1. J was trimmed by 5 bases and V by 6 bases; bases with no gene match: 10. CDR1 and CDR2 (germline): MNHNY, SVGAGI (reference sequence). CDR3 length: 16 amino acids.

CDR3 nucleotides: TGTGCCAGCAGTTTCAACCAGGGCAGGGGGACTGAAGCTTTCTTT. It codes for CASSFNQGRGTEAFF. This sequence joins TRBV6-5 and TRBJ1-1, with 7 bases that match TRBD1. The CDR3 is 15 amino acids. With 4 bases clipped from V and 5 bases from J, the junction kept 10 bases outside the gene matches. CDR1 and CDR2 from the germline V gene are MNHEY and SVGAGI.